The 16 T cell receptor beta chains below come from one sample, sequenced in a study of T cells in women clearing cervical HPV infection. This table comes from immunoSEQ multiplex PCR, and its TCRdb copy is limited to in-frame clones, with some not included. Its table records 30,000 to 45,000 clones. Sequencing was performed on blood buffy coat. The receptors were sampled from a woman aged 18 to 69 with a cervical HPV16 infection that either progressed to CIN3+ or cleared (not recorded which).

Concerning this clone: The CDR3 end lies 3 residues beyond the end of the read and is filled in from the germline J gene. The chain recombines TRBV2 with TRBJ1-6; D unresolved. CDR1 and CDR2 from the germline V gene are SNHLY and FYNNEI. This CDR3 comprises 15 residues. V was shortened by 1 base and J by 7 bases, with 11 bases between the two germline ends. Incomplete CDR3 DNA: TGTGCCAGCAGTGAAGAGACGGGGTGGAATTCACCC. This codes for CASSEETGWNSP. The full CDR3 protein reads CASSEETGWNSPLHF.

With regard to this clone: The CDR3 end is not reached by the read, which stops 3 residues before it; the germline J gene fills it in. This chain links TRBV18 with TRBJ1-2; D call uncertain. The CDR3 loop spans 13 amino acids. Germline V gene sequence: CDR1 KGHSH, CDR2 LQKENI. The CDR3 is CASSPGPYDDYTF. CDR3 bases read: TGTGCCAGCTCACCAGGGCCGTACGACGAC.

On this clone: The read gets to within 3 residues of the CDR3 end, and the germline J gene fills in the rest. The genes are TRBV18 and TRBJ1-5, with D possibly TRBD1 on 5 matching bases. V lost 2 bases and J lost 2, with 16 bases in between. The germline V gene encodes CDR1 KGHSH and CDR2 LQKENI. The CDR3 covers 17 residues. The CDR3 spells CASSPSGATYGNQPQHF. The sequenced part of the CDR3 DNA is TGTGCCAGCTCACCATCTGGGGCGACCTATGGCAATCAGCCC.

Note on this clone: The read comes to an end 3 residues before the CDR3 does, leaving the germline J gene to fill in the end. The chain links TRBV7-8 to TRBJ2-7; 11 positions match TRBD2. V gave up 0 bases and J gave up 2 bases; unmatched junction bases: 6. Germline-derived CDR1 and CDR2 are SGHVS and FQNEAQ. The CDR3 covers 17 residues. Partial CDR3 DNA: TGTGCCAGCAGCTTAGCCCCAGGACTAGCGGGTACCTACGAG. Its translation: CASSLAPGLAGTYE. The CDR3 in full is CASSLAPGLAGTYEQYF.

A remark on this clone: Sequencing ends 3 residues short of the CDR3 end; the germline J gene provides the rest. This rearrangement joins TRBV20-1 to TRBJ2-1; TRBD2 matches at 9 bases. Germline lookup yields CDR1 DFQATT and CDR2 SNEGSKA (reference sequence). This CDR3 spans 14 amino acids. V shed 3 bases, J shed 9 bases, and the junction held 9 bases outside the gene matches. CDR3 amino acids: CSASSASGISEQFF. The sequenced CDR3 bases are TGCAGTGCTAGTTCGGCTAGCGGGATTAGTGAG.

As regards this clone: The DNA ends 3 residues before the CDR3 does, and the rest of the CDR3 is filled in from the germline J gene. The rearrangement uses TRBV7-3 and TRBJ2-1, with D tentatively TRBD1 (5 bases). V dropped 0 bases and J dropped 8 bases, with 8 bases sitting between them. Germline-derived CDR1 and CDR2 are SGHTA and FQGTGA. The CDR3 covers 13 residues. This CDR3 is CASSLTRGDEQFF. The part of the CDR3 DNA that was read is TGTGCCAGCAGCTTAACTAGGGGCGATGAG.

A remark on this clone: The sequenced fragment ends 3 residues before the CDR3 boundary, so the rest is inferred from the germline J gene. The chain is built from TRBV30 and TRBJ2-7; D not certain. Germline values: CDR1 GTSNPN, CDR2 SVGIG (reference sequence). This CDR3 comprises 11 residues. V lost 5 bases and J lost 2, with 7 bases in between. CDR3: CAWSTAYEQYF. Incomplete CDR3 DNA: TGTGCCTGGTCCACAGCCTACGAG.

In regard to this clone: The CDR3 is cut off 3 residues early in the read; its end comes from the germline J gene. The chain recombines TRBV5-1 with TRBJ1-2; no clear D. Per the germline V gene, CDR1 is SGHRS and CDR2 is YFSETQ. The CDR3 contains 15 residues. CDR3 DNA, as far as it was read: TGCGCCAGCAGCTTGGGCGGAAGCGGCAGCTACGAC. Protein sequence: CASSLGGSGSYD. The CDR3 in full is CASSLGGSGSYDYTF.

On this clone itself: Read sequence stops 3 residues before the CDR3 end, and the germline J gene provides the missing end. The chain links TRBV28 to TRBJ2-5; no clear D gene. The CDR3 sequence is 14 residues long. Germline-derived CDR1 and CDR2 are MDHEN and SYDVKM. Trimming stripped 4 bases from V and 1 base from J, with 10 bases between. The sequenced CDR3 bases are TGTGCCAGCAGTTCCTCCGGGTCCCAAGAGACC. The encoded protein is CASSSSGSQET. The CDR3 in its entirety is CASSSSGSQETQYF.

Comments on this clone: The read is 3 residues too short to cover the CDR3 end, so that end is filled in from the germline J gene. This chain uses TRBV6-2 or TRBV6-3 with TRBJ1-5; 7 bases are a match to TRBD1. There are 13 residues in the CDR3. The J segment lost 7 bases and the V segment lost 6 bases, leaving 6 bases of the junction unmatched. The germline V gene has CDR1 MNHEY and CDR2 SVGEGT. The CDR3 loop reads CASSEGGWQPQHF. The sequenced part of the CDR3 DNA is TGTGCCAGCAGCGAAGGGGGCTGGCAGCCC.

About this clone itself: The read ends 3 residues shy of where the CDR3 ends; the end is completed using the germline J gene. V and J are TRBV7-2 and TRBJ2-5; the D gene is possibly TRBD2 (7 bases). Between the trimmed V and J ends, which lost 5 bases and 5 bases, there was a span of 18 bases. Germline lookup yields CDR1 SGHTA and CDR2 FQGNSA. This CDR3 contains 15 residues. The part of the CDR3 DNA that was read is TGTGCCAGCAGCCCCCCTGTCCGGGGGGCCGAGACC. Its translation is CASSPPVRGAET. The entire CDR3 is CASSPPVRGAETQYF.

The chain's CDR3 is CACTDGQGYEQYF. CDR3 DNA, as far as it was read: TGTGCCTGCACCGACGGACAGGGGTACGAG. The chain is built from TRBV30 and TRBJ2-7; 9 bases are a match to TRBD1. The read terminates 3 residues before the CDR3 end, so the remaining end is supplied by the germline J gene. The CDR3 contains 13 residues. Trimming at V came to 6 bases and at J to 4 bases, leaving 7 bases not matched to a gene. Germline values: CDR1 GTSNPN, CDR2 SVGIG (reference sequence). Drawing the rest from reference TRBV30 and TRBJ2-7, the complete variable domain is SQTIHQWPATLVQPVGSPLSLECTVEGTSNPNLYWYRQAAGRGLQLLFYSVGIGQISSEVPQNLSASRPQDRQFILSSKKLLLSDSGFYLCACTDGQGYEQYFGPGTRLTVT.

A remark on this clone: The read ends 3 residues shy of where the CDR3 ends; the end is completed using the germline J gene. The chain links TRBV20-1 to TRBJ2-7, with 8 bases fitting TRBD2. The germline gives CDR1 DFQATT, CDR2 SNEGSKA (reference sequence). The CDR3 is 14 residues long. J was trimmed by 5 bases and V by 4 bases; bases with no gene match: 10. The CDR3 bases that were read are TGCAGTGCTATTAAAGCGGGGGTCGTACACGAG. It specifies CSAIKAGVVHE. The CDR3, in full, reads CSAIKAGVVHEQYF.

Of note for this clone: Read data end 3 residues before the CDR3 end; the end is taken from the germline J gene. The chain carries TRBV5-1 and TRBJ2-3; 8 nucleotides agree with TRBD1. The CDR3 has 15 amino acids. Trimming cost V 2 bases and J 4 bases; bases outside gene matches: 6. CDR1 and CDR2 from the germline V gene are SGHRS and YFSETQ. CDR3 bases read: TGCGCCAGCAGCTTCGACAGGGGTAGTGCAGATACG. Translation gives CASSFDRGSADT. The whole CDR3 sequence reads CASSFDRGSADTQYF.

For this clone: The read ends 3 residues shy of where the CDR3 ends; the end is completed using the germline J gene. The chain has TRBV5-4 and TRBJ1-6; 8 bases match TRBD1. V lost 1 base, J lost 9 bases, and 6 bases stayed unmatched. CDR1 SGHNT and CDR2 YYREEE come from the germline V gene (reference sequence). This CDR3 comprises 15 residues. CDR3 bases read: TGTGCCAGCAGCTTGCGGACAGGGTTGAGTTCACCC. The encoded protein is CASSLRTGLSSP. The whole CDR3 reads CASSLRTGLSSPLHF.

With regard to this clone: The observed sequence ends 3 residues before the CDR3 terminus, with the missing tail filled in from the germline J gene. The V call is TRBV6-2 or TRBV6-3, the J call TRBJ2-1; TRBD2 matches at 8 bases. The germline V gene has CDR1 MNHEY and CDR2 SVGEGT. V shed 10 bases and J 4 bases; nucleotides not matched to a gene: 12. The length of the CDR3 is 15 residues. The sequenced part of the CDR3 DNA is TGTGCCACCAAAACCCTAGCGGGTCGATACAATGAG. Translating it yields CATKTLAGRYNE. The entire CDR3 protein is CATKTLAGRYNEQFF.